The present T cell receptor (beta chain) was sequenced within a study of blood T cell repertoires in COVID-19. Between the trimmed V and J ends, which lost 0 bases and 6 bases, there was a span of 9 bases. Germline V gene sequence: CDR1 WSHSY, CDR2 SAAADI. The CDR3 is 14 residues long. Repertoires were generated with immunoSEQ multiplex PCR, while TCRdb's copy carries only in-frame clones and drops some. Of approximately 430,000 clones in the sample, 86% were seen once. The TCR comes from a woman aged 25 to 39 with active or convalescent COVID-19. Sequenced sample: peripheral blood. The gene calls are TRBV10-2 and TRBJ2-1; D gene unclear. The DNA for the CDR3 is TGCGCCAGCAGTGAGTCGACATACGCCAATGAGCAGTTCTTC. Its translation is CASSESTYANEQFF.